The source of this T cell receptor (beta chain) is a study of cytomegalovirus exposure and HLA in healthy donors. Overall study findings and caveats: Roughly even sequencing depth across donors was the assumption behind the presence/absence analyses. Rarity characterized most TCR sequences, yet some public TCRs appeared in many donors. A later analysis found TCR association rates differed by HLA locus, highest for DRB1 and lowest for HLA-C.

In the case of this clone: Antigen: not known.

The V and J ends lost 7 bases and 6 bases, in that order; junction bases with no gene match: 2. This CDR3 is 12 amino acids long. Germline loops: CDR1 SGHNT, CDR2 YENEEA. The PCR employed 60 Vbeta primers together with 13 Jbeta primers. This table comes from immunoSEQ multiplex PCR, and its TCRdb copy is limited to in-frame clones, with some not included. The profile shows about 120,000 clones, 60% to 70% of them singletons. This receptor was obtained from a woman aged 40-49 years in good health and CMV-seropositive. The specimen sequenced was PBMCs. The V gene is TRBV11-3, the J gene TRBJ1-1; TRBD1 aligns across 10 bases. This CDR3 reads CASKGTGAEAFF. In nucleotides, the CDR3 is TGTGCCAGCAAGGGGACAGGGGCTGAAGCTTTCTTT. The complete variable domain, with remaining parts taken from reference TRBV11-3 and TRBJ1-1, reads EAGVVQSPRYKIIEKKQPVAFWCNPISGHNTLYWYLQNLGQGPELLIRYENEEAVDDSQLPKDRFSAERLKGVDSTLKIQPAELGDSAVYLCASKGTGAEAFFGQGTRLTVV.